These 27 T cell receptor beta chains were all obtained from the same sample, sequenced in a study of CD4 T cells in relation to SARS-CoV-2 and coronaviruses. No antigens are known for them. Generated by immunoSEQ multiplex PCR, the TCRdb table keeps only in-frame clones and is missing some. The profile shows roughly 41,000 clones, 82% of them singletons. The sequencing sample was made of naive CD4+ T cells from PBMCs, cultured in vitro. The subset: naive CD4+ T cells isolated by negative enrichment. These receptors all stem from an adult with COVID-19.

The rearrangement uses TRBV3-1 (or the pseudogene TRBV3-2) and TRBJ2-3; a possible D gene is TRBD2 (5 bases). This CDR3 has 15 amino acids. Trimming pared 4 bases from V and 4 bases from J, leaving 15 bases between. CDR1 is LGHDT, CDR2 YNNKEL, per germline (reference sequence). CDR3 sequence: CASSPPGLAADTQYF. Here the CDR3 DNA reads TGTGCCAGCAGCCCTCCAGGACTCGCGGCAGATACGCAGTATTTT.

This sequence joins TRBV10-3 and TRBJ1-5, with TRBD1 identical over 7 bases. Unmatched junction bases numbered 3, after V lost 4 bases and J lost 9 bases. Germline V gives CDR1 ENHRY, CDR2 SYGVKD. CDR3 length: 12 amino acids. The CDR3 DNA sequence: TGTGCCATCAGTGGGACAGGACTGCCCCAGCATTTT. The encoded protein is CAISGTGLPQHF.

This clone was recorded once. This chain connects TRBV4-3 to TRBJ1-4; D is possibly TRBD1 (5 bases). This CDR3 region has 15 residues. Germline values: CDR1 LGHNA, CDR2 YSLEER. With 1 base removed from V and 8 bases from J, the gap between germline ends came to 14 bases. The CDR3 coding sequence is TGCGCCAGCAGCCAAGCCGGGACGCCAAGGGAAAAACTGTTTTTT. Residues: CASSQAGTPREKLFF.

This sequence joins TRBV4-3 and TRBJ2-2; D gene ambiguous. CDR1 LGHNA and CDR2 YSLEER come from the germline V gene. V gave up 0 bases and J gave up 7 bases, with 12 bases separating them. This CDR3 has 15 amino acids. The CDR3 region has the DNA TGCGCCAGCAGCCAAGATCGGGCAGGATTCGGGGAGCTGTTTTTT. Translating it yields CASSQDRAGFGELFF.

The chain employs TRBV3-1 (or the pseudogene TRBV3-2) and TRBJ2-7, with TRBD1 as a possible D gene (6 bases). The germline V gene has CDR1 LGHDT and CDR2 YNNKEL (reference sequence). The CDR3 consists of 13 residues. V was pared by 4 bases and J by 2 bases, with 9 bases between. The DNA for the CDR3 is TGTGCCAGCAGCCGAAGGGGGACCTACGAGCAGTACTTC. Amino acid sequence: CASSRRGTYEQYF.

V and J are TRBV7-2 and TRBJ2-3; 7 bases map to TRBD2. Looked up from germline, CDR1 is SGHTA and CDR2 is FQGNSA. The V and J ends lost 8 bases and 4 bases, in that order; junction bases with no gene match: 18. The CDR3 is 17 amino acids. CDR3 nucleotide sequence: TGTGCCAGCGCTCTACCTCGGACTAGATCCGTTCCAGATACGCAGTATTTT. This encodes CASALPRTRSVPDTQYF.

The chain couples TRBV3-1 (or the pseudogene TRBV3-2) to TRBJ1-6, with 7 bases aligning to TRBD1. The CDR3 has 16 amino acids. Losses at the gene ends were 1 base for V and 9 bases for J; bases not matched to a gene: 9. Germline V gene sequence: CDR1 LGHDT, CDR2 YNNKEL (reference sequence). The CDR3 sequence is CASSQANRGYPSPLHF. The CDR3 DNA reads TGTGCCAGCAGCCAAGCAAACAGGGGATACCCTTCACCCCTCCACTTT.

This chain links TRBV27 with TRBJ2-7; TRBD1 matches 8 bases. Germline V gene lookup returns CDR1 MNHEY and CDR2 SMNVEV (reference sequence). The CDR3 is 13 residues long. J lost 3 bases, V lost 5 bases, and 3 bases had no gene match. For the CDR3, the DNA is TGTGCCAGCAGTGCCGACAGGGGCTACGAGCAGTACTTC. Protein sequence: CASSADRGYEQYF.

This chain links TRBV3-1 (or the pseudogene TRBV3-2) with TRBJ2-3; D not certain. CDR3 length equals 14 residues. The germline V and J ends were trimmed by 0 bases and 4 bases, with 8 bases remaining between them. Germline V gene lookup returns CDR1 LGHDT and CDR2 YNNKEL (reference sequence). CDR3 in amino acids: CASSQDPRADTQYF. The DNA for the CDR3 is TGTGCCAGCAGCCAAGATCCTCGGGCAGATACGCAGTATTTT.

As regards this clone: It is unclear where the CDR3 begins or ends on the DNA, so no DNA is shown, and the CDR3 is as TCRdb lists it. V is TRBV21-1 and J is TRBJ2-7; TRBD2, as called in the table, went unchecked against the DNA. TRBV21-1 represents a pseudogene. Both ends counted, the CDR3 spans 17 residues. The chain's CDR3 is CASSKVGTGTSGSPQYF.

The rearrangement links TRBV5-4 to TRBJ2-3, with 8 bases fitting TRBD2. The ends lost 4 bases at V and 5 bases at J; junction bases unmatched: 6. This CDR3 has 14 residues. Germline assignment: CDR1 SGHNT and CDR2 YYREEE (reference sequence). The CDR3 loop is CASSRAGAGDTQYF. The DNA for the CDR3 is TGTGCCAGCAGCCGAGCGGGAGCGGGAGATACGCAGTATTTT.

The chain carries TRBV6-4 and TRBJ2-3, with 10 positions matching TRBD2. V was clipped by 2 bases and J by 7 bases; unmatched bases: 6. CDR1 and CDR2 from the germline V gene are MRHNA and SNTAGT. The CDR3 extends over 15 amino acids. The CDR3 here is CASSDEAGGFNTQYF. The CDR3 DNA reads TGTGCCAGCAGTGACGAAGCGGGAGGGTTTAATACGCAGTATTTT.

This clone was found a few times. The CDR3 DNA reads as TGTGCCAGCTCGAAGACAGGTGGGACCACCTACGAGCAGTACTTC. This gives the protein CASSKTGGTTYEQYF. The chain uses TRBV2 and TRBJ2-7, with D maybe TRBD1 (6 bases). Germline CDR1 is SNHLY and CDR2 is FYNNEI. The CDR3 has 15 amino acids. Trimming left V 8 bases short and J 2 bases short, with 19 bases between. Full variable domain (rest looked up from reference TRBV2 and TRBJ2-7): EPEVTQTPSHQVTQMGQEVILRCVPISNHLYFYWYRQILGQKVEFLVSFYNNEISEKSEIFDDQFSVERPDGSNFTLKIRSTKLEDSAMYFCASSKTGGTTYEQYFGPGTRLTVT.

This CDR3 is CASSAGTFHGNEQFF. For the CDR3, the DNA is TGTGCCAGCAGTGCCGGGACCTTCCACGGGAATGAGCAGTTCTTC. J is TRBJ2-1 and V is TRBV6-2 or TRBV6-3; D possibly uses TRBD1 or TRBD2 (5 bases each). Trimming shortened V by 5 bases and J by 7 bases, and 18 bases separated the two germline ends. CDR1 and CDR2 (germline): MNHEY, SVGEGT. The CDR3 is 15 residues long.

The chain recombines TRBV3-1 (or the pseudogene TRBV3-2) with TRBJ2-2; perhaps TRBD2 as D (6 bases). Trimming pared 7 bases from V and 5 bases from J, leaving 17 bases between. Germline V gene data show CDR1 as LGHDT and CDR2 as YNNKEL (reference sequence). This CDR3 contains 15 residues. The CDR3: CASKRLGGGTGELFF. The CDR3 region has the DNA TGTGCCAGCAAAAGACTGGGAGGTGGGACCGGGGAGCTGTTTTTT.

The V call is TRBV27, the J call TRBJ2-3, with TRBD2 identical over 9 bases. The CDR3 runs 16 residues. V shed 4 bases and J 0 bases; nucleotides not matched to a gene: 5. The V gene's germline CDR1 is MNHEY and CDR2 SMNVEV (reference sequence). The CDR3 sequence: CASSSRLAASTDTQYF. Here the CDR3 DNA reads TGTGCCAGCAGTTCACGACTAGCGGCTAGCACAGATACGCAGTATTTT.

This clone was observed once. The chain couples TRBV9 to TRBJ2-7, with D tentatively TRBD2 (6 bases). This CDR3 is 13 amino acids long. Trimming pared 4 bases from V and 2 bases from J, leaving 10 bases between. Germline values: CDR1 SGDLS, CDR2 YYNGEE. The CDR3 sequence is CASSRDSAYEQYF. For the CDR3, the DNA is TGTGCCAGCAGCCGGGACTCGGCCTACGAGCAGTACTTC.

V and J are TRBV10-3 and TRBJ1-2, with TRBD1 as a possible D gene (5 bases). Trimming took 4 bases from V and 6 from J, leaving 18 bases between them. The CDR3 length is 15 residues. Germline V CDR1 and CDR2: ENHRY, SYGVKD. CDR3 residues: CAISVRPLAGDGYTF. CDR3 bases: TGTGCCATCAGTGTGAGGCCTCTTGCGGGGGATGGCTACACCTTC.

This chain joins TRBV15 and TRBJ1-6, with D uncertain. V shed 0 bases and J shed 9 bases, with 6 bases lying between them. The CDR3 runs 13 residues. CDR1 is LNHNV, CDR2 YYDKDF, per germline (reference sequence). This CDR3 is CATSRDHSSPLHF. Here the CDR3 DNA reads TGTGCCACCAGCAGAGATCATAGTTCACCCCTCCACTTT.

The V and J genes are TRBV11-2 and TRBJ1-2, with 7 bases lining up with TRBD1. The CDR3 totals 12 residues. Trimming removed 5 bases from V and 7 bases from J; junction bases left unmatched: 4. Per germline, CDR1 SGHAT and CDR2 FQNNGV. CDR3 coding DNA: TGTGCCAGCAGCGTCCGACAGGGTGGCTACACCTTC. It codes for CASSVRQGGYTF.

The J gene is TRBJ2-4, the V gene TRBV6-2 or TRBV6-3; D uncertain. V dropped 5 bases and J dropped 6 bases, with 11 bases sitting between them. This CDR3 region has 13 residues. Looked up from germline, CDR1 is MNHEY and CDR2 is SVGEGT. The CDR3 DNA sequence: TGTGCCAGCAGTACCCGTTCGGGAAACATTCAGTACTTC. It codes for CASSTRSGNIQYF.

This chain connects TRBV9 to TRBJ2-1; D may match TRBD1 or TRBD2 (5 bases each). Trimming removed 0 bases from V and 8 bases from J, with 15 bases in between. CDR1 SGDLS and CDR2 YYNGEE come from the germline V gene. This CDR3 has 15 amino acids. This CDR3 is CASSVVGERGDEQFF. The CDR3 nucleotides read TGTGCCAGCAGCGTAGTGGGGGAGAGAGGTGATGAGCAGTTCTTC.

The genes are TRBV18 and TRBJ1-5; no clear D gene. Germline V gives CDR1 KGHSH, CDR2 LQKENI. The CDR3 spans 14 residues. Trimming took off 2 bases at V and 6 bases at J, with 11 bases between the two ends. The CDR3 loop reads CASSPGAMGQPQHF. DNA of the CDR3: TGTGCCAGCTCACCAGGCGCGATGGGTCAGCCCCAGCATTTT.

The CDR3 DNA reads TGTGCCAGCTTTCCGGGGTTTGGCGACAATGAGCAGTTCTTC. It yields the protein CASFPGFGDNEQFF. The gene calls are TRBV7-8 and TRBJ2-1, with D possibly TRBD2 on 5 matching bases. Per germline, CDR1 SGHVS and CDR2 FQNEAQ. Trimming removed 8 bases at V and 5 bases at J, with 16 bases between. CDR3 size: 14 residues.

The V and J genes are TRBV30 and TRBJ1-6; D may be TRBD1 (5 bases). The CDR3 totals 15 residues. Trimming removed 0 bases at V and 9 bases at J, with 15 bases between. The germline gives CDR1 GTSNPN, CDR2 SVGIG (reference sequence). Here the CDR3 reads CAWSVLQRGGSPLHF. DNA for the CDR3: TGTGCCTGGAGTGTACTACAAAGGGGCGGTTCACCCCTCCACTTT.

This chain joins TRBV15 and TRBJ1-3; D not resolved. Trimming removed 1 base at V and 5 bases at J, with 12 bases between. The V gene's germline CDR1 is LNHNV and CDR2 YYDKDF (reference sequence). There are 15 residues in the CDR3. CDR3 residues: CATSRAQSLRNTIYF. Written as DNA, the CDR3 is TGTGCCACCAGCAGAGCACAGTCCCTTCGAAACACCATATATTTT.

The CDR3, as DNA: TGTGCCAGCAGTCAACTAGTTAGCTCCTACAATGAGCAGTTCTTC. Translation gives CASSQLVSSYNEQFF. The chain employs TRBV27 and TRBJ2-1, with D possibly being TRBD2 (5 bases). The CDR3 has 15 residues. Trimming shortened V by 5 bases and J by 0 bases, and 11 bases separated the two germline ends. CDR1 and CDR2 from the germline V gene are MNHEY and SMNVEV (reference sequence).